A selection of T cell receptor beta chains follows, all from one sample in a study of blood T cells in healthy people across ages. TCRdb passed the 5' RACE reads through MiXCR, listing each CDR3 protein once. This sample has about a million distinct CDR3 sequences, with around two fifths found just once. Sequenced: blood. The origin of the receptors is a man younger than 30 in good health. The CDR3 runs from the conserved cysteine through the conserved F or W. D genes are given only for firm matches. Only part of the rows carry a size: once, few, many, or a class if the clone is expanded.

j_gene | v_gene | abundance | d_gene | CDR3aa | CDR3nt
TRBJ2-3 | TRBV20-1 | many | NA | CSARETDTQYF | TGCAGTGCCCGAGAAACAGATACGCAGTATTTT
TRBJ2-5 | TRBV7-6 | NA | TRBD2 | CASSPITLLAGGINEQYF | TGTGCCAGCAGCCCCATTACCTTACTAGCGGGGGGGATCAATGAGCAGTACTTC
TRBJ2-3 | TRBV5-1 | few | TRBD1 | CASSLAGTGPSTDTQYF | TGCGCCAGCAGCTTGGCTGGGACAGGGCCTAGCACAGATACGCAGTATTTT
TRBJ1-2 | TRBV7-2 | NA | NA | CASSSDGAAGYTF | TGTGCCAGCAGCTCGGACGGGGCAGCTGGCTACACCTTC
TRBJ2-5 | TRBV5-1 | NA | NA | CASSSPSNQETQYF | TGCGCCAGCAGCTCCCCAAGTAACCAAGAGACCCAGTACTTC
TRBJ2-1 | TRBV29-1 | many | NA | CSVEDPGDPSSYNEQFF | TGCAGCGTTGAAGACCCAGGGGACCCTTCCTCCTACAATGAGCAGTTCTTC
TRBJ2-5 | TRBV19 | NA | NA | CASSRWGQETQYF | TGTGCCAGTAGCCGATGGGGTCAAGAGACCCAGTACTTC
TRBJ2-1 | TRBV29-1 | many | NA | CSVGNSNSYNEQFF | TGCAGCGTTGGGAACAGCAACTCCTACAATGAGCAGTTCTTC
TRBJ1-2 | TRBV19 | NA | TRBD1 | CASSNRGRESNHGYTF | TGTGCCAGTAGTAACAGGGGGCGCGAGTCTAACCATGGCTACACCTTC
TRBJ2-3 | TRBV20-1 | NA | NA | CSARDDGGGGTQYF | TGCAGTGCTAGAGATGACGGGGGCGGGGGTACGCAGTATTTT
TRBJ1-2 | TRBV12-3/TRBV12-4 | NA | NA | CASSSQSSHLYYGYTF | TGTGCCAGCAGTTCCCAGAGTAGTCATCTATACTATGGCTACACCTTC
TRBJ1-4 | TRBV9 | NA | NA | CASSVEGPFEKLFF | TGTGCCAGCAGCGTAGAAGGGCCCTTTGAAAAACTGTTTTTT
TRBJ2-1 | TRBV15 | few | TRBD1 | CATVDRDRVSNEQFF | TGTGCCACCGTTGACCGGGACAGGGTTTCCAATGAGCAGTTCTTC
TRBJ1-2 | TRBV20-1 | NA | NA | CSARETGGIYGYTF | TGCAGTGCTAGAGAAACGGGGGGAATCTATGGCTACACCTTC
TRBJ2-1 | TRBV6-2/TRBV6-3 | few | NA | CASSFNRDSNEQFF | TGTGCCAGCAGTTTTAACCGGGACTCCAATGAGCAGTTCTTC
TRBJ2-3 | TRBV20-1 | few | NA | CSARDLASADTQYF | TGCAGTGCTAGAGATCTGGCTAGCGCAGATACGCAGTATTTT
TRBJ2-6 | TRBV27 | NA | TRBD2 | CASSHPVGRGRANVLTF | TGTGCCAGCAGTCACCCCGTAGGGAGGGGTAGAGCCAACGTCCTGACTTTC
TRBJ2-3 | TRBV6-2/TRBV6-3 | many | NA | CASARGVDTQYF | TGTGCCAGCGCCAGAGGGGTAGATACGCAGTATTTT
TRBJ1-4 | TRBV6-5 | NA | TRBD1 | CASSARGPNEKLFF | TGTGCCAGCAGTGCCAGGGGGCCCAATGAAAAACTGTTTTTT
TRBJ1-2 | TRBV27 | few | TRBD1 | CASTSGRDRESGYTF | TGTGCCAGCACATCAGGGAGGGACAGGGAAAGTGGCTACACCTTC
TRBJ2-7 | TRBV11-2 | NA | TRBD2 | CASSSTSGVAQSYEQYF | TGTGCCAGCAGCTCGACTAGCGGGGTTGCTCAGTCCTACGAGCAGTACTTC
TRBJ1-2 | TRBV5-1 | NA | NA | CASSLEQSYGCTF | TGCGCCAGCAGCTTGGAGCAGAGCTATGGCTGCACCTTC
TRBJ1-6 | TRBV12-3/TRBV12-4 | NA | NA | CASSFDRSPLHF | TGTGCCAGCAGTTTTGACAGATCACCCCTCCACTTT
TRBJ2-1 | TRBV20-1 | NA | NA | CSASSGPSYNEQFF | TGCAGTGCTAGCTCGGGGCCGTCCTACAATGAGCAGTTCTTC
TRBJ1-5 | TRBV7-2 | NA | NA | CASSSAGDAEQPQHF | TGTGCCAGCAGCTCCGCCGGGGACGCTGAACAGCCCCAGCATTTT
TRBJ2-3 | TRBV6-2/TRBV6-3 | NA | NA | CASSPPGGLRTQYF | TGTGCCAGCAGTCCCCCTGGGGGACTGCGAACGCAGTATTTT
TRBJ1-2 | TRBV5-1 | many | TRBD1 | CASSSTGRYGYTF | TGTGCCAGCAGCTCGACAGGGAGATATGGCTACACCTTC
TRBJ1-1 | TRBV19 | NA | NA | CASSIAGLDTEAFF | TGTGCCAGTAGTATAGCAGGGTTGGACACTGAAGCTTTCTTT
TRBJ1-4 | TRBV3-1 | NA | NA | CASSLPGTEEKLFF | TGTGCCAGCAGCCTTCCCGGGACTGAGGAAAAACTGTTTTTT
TRBJ2-4 | TRBV12-3/TRBV12-4 | few | NA | CASSLPPTRNSKNIQYF | TGTGCCAGCAGTTTGCCGCCAACAAGAAACAGCAAAAACATTCAGTACTTC
TRBJ2-6 | TRBV7-2 | few | TRBD1 | CASSPRTGLVSGANVLTF | TGTGCCAGCAGCCCAAGGACAGGTCTTGTCTCTGGGGCCAACGTCCTGACTTTC
TRBJ2-5 | TRBV20-1 | few | NA | CSAGAPGKQETQYF | TGCAGTGCTGGGGCACCGGGAAAACAAGAGACCCAGTACTTC
TRBJ2-3 | TRBV5-1 | few | NA | CASSFPGRSTDTQYF | TGCGCCAGCAGCTTCCCGGGACGGAGCACAGATACGCAGTATTTT
TRBJ2-7 | TRBV7-7 | NA | NA | CASSLAAGPDYEQYF | TGTGCTAGCAGCTTAGCGGCAGGACCCGATTACGAGCAGTACTTC
TRBJ1-1 | TRBV6-5 | once | NA | CASSGQRGTEAFF | TGTGCCAGCAGCGGCCAGCGGGGGACAGAAGCTTTCTTT
TRBJ2-5 | TRBV12-3/TRBV12-4 | NA | TRBD1 | CASSYRDRRYQETQYF | TGTGCCAGCAGTTACCGGGACAGGAGGTACCAAGAGACCCAGTACTTC
TRBJ1-5 | TRBV12-3/TRBV12-4 | few | NA | CASSLTQTNQPQHF | TGTGCCAGCAGCCTTACACAGACGAATCAGCCCCAGCATTTT
TRBJ1-1 | TRBV7-9 | few | NA | CASSKDSYTEAFF | TGTGCCAGCAGCAAGGACAGTTACACTGAAGCTTTCTTT
TRBJ2-1 | TRBV9 | once | NA | CASSLKPGLYYNEQFF | TGTGCCAGCAGCTTAAAACCGGGACTCTACTACAATGAGCAGTTCTTC
TRBJ2-5 | TRBV20-1 | NA | TRBD1 | CSARFFGTGDNEQYF | TGCAGTGCTAGGTTTTTCGGGACAGGGGATAATGAGCAGTACTTC
TRBJ1-1 | TRBV7-9 | NA | NA | CASSFTGRADTEAFF | TGTGCCAGCAGCTTTACAGGGAGGGCCGACACTGAAGCTTTCTTT
TRBJ1-4 | TRBV27 | NA | NA | CASSSRTGHTNEKLFF | TGTGCCAGCAGCTCACGTACAGGGCATACTAATGAAAAACTGTTTTTT
TRBJ1-1 | TRBV10-3 | NA | TRBD1 | CAIRRTGGNTEAFF | TGTGCCATCAGACGGACAGGGGGAAACACTGAAGCTTTCTTT